What follows is one TCR beta chain and its context. Data came from immunoSEQ multiplex PCR; TCRdb stores just in-frame clones and leaves some out. The top ten hold under 30% of the sample, which has some 16,000 clones, 85% seen once. CDR1 and CDR2 from the germline V gene are SGHRS and YFSETQ. This CDR3 is built from 14 residues. V lost 6 bases and J 7 bases, leaving 20 bases between the germline ends. This entry belongs to a study of T cells after posttransplantation cyclophosphamide. Sampled 1 year posttransplant, controls received myeloablative marrow transplants, methotrexate and a calcineurin inhibitor.

Sequencing used PBMCs, obtained after allogeneic stem cell transplant with calcineurin inhibitor and methotrexate. The gene calls are TRBV5-1 and TRBJ2-7; perhaps TRBD2 as D (6 bases). The receptor was derived from a female patient between 18 and 30 years old who received an allogeneic stem cell transplant from an unrelated donor, was CMV-positive, and had acute and chronic GVHD. Among the T cells, some may be from the graft donor. The CDR3 loop reads CASTTTGGMREQYF. CDR3 sequence (DNA): TGCGCCAGCACCACGACTGGCGGGATGCGAGAGCAGTACTTC.